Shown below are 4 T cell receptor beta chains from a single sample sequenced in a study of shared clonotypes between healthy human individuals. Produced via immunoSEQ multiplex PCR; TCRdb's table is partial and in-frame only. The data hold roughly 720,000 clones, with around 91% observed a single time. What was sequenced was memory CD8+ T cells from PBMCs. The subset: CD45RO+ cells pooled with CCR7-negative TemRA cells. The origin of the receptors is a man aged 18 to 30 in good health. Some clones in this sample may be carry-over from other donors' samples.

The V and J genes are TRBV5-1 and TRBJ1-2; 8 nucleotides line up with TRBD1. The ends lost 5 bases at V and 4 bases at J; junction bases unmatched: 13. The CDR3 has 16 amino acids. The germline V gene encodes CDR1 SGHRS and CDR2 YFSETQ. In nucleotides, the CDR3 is TGCGCCAGCAGTAACCAACGACAGGGGCAGAGCTATGGCTACACCTTC. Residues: CASSNQRQGQSYGYTF.

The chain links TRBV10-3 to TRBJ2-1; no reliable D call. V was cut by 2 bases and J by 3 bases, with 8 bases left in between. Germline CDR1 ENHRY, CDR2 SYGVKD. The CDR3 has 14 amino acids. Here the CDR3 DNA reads TGTGCCATCAGTGAGGCAGGCGGCTACAATGAGCAGTTCTTC. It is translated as CAISEAGGYNEQFF.

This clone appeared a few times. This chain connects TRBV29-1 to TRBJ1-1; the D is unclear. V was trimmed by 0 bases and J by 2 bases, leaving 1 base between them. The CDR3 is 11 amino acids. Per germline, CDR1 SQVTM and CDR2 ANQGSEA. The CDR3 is CSVEDNTEAFF. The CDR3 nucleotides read TGCAGCGTTGAAGACAACACTGAAGCTTTCTTT. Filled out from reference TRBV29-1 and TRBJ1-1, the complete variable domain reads SAVISQKPSRDICQRGTSLTIQCQVDSQVTMMFWYRQQPGQSLTLIATANQGSEATYESGFVIDKFPISRPNLTFSTLTVSNMSPEDSSIYLCSVEDNTEAFFGQGTRLTVV.

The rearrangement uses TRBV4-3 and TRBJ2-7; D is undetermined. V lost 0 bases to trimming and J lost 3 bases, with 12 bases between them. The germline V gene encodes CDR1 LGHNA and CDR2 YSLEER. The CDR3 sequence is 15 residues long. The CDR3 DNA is TGCGCCAGCAGCCAAGATGCGGCAGTCAGCTACGAGCAGTACTTC. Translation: CASSQDAAVSYEQYF.